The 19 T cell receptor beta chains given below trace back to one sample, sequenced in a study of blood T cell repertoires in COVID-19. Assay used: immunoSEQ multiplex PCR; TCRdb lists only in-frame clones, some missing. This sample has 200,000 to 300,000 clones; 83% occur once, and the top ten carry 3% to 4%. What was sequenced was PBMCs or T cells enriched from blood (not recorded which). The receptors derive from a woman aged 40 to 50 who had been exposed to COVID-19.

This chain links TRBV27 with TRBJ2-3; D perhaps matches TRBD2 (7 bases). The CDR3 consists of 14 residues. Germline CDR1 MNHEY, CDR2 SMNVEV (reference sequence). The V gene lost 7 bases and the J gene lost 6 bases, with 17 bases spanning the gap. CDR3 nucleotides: TGTGCCAGCACCCTAATGGCGGGGGCCGATACGCAGTATTTT. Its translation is CASTLMAGADTQYF.

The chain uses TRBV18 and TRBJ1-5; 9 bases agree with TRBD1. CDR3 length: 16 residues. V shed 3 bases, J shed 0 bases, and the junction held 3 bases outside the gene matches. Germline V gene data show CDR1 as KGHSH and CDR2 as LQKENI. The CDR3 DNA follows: TGTGCCAGCTCACCGGGACAGGGCGATAGCAATCAGCCCCAGCATTTT. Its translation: CASSPGQGDSNQPQHF.

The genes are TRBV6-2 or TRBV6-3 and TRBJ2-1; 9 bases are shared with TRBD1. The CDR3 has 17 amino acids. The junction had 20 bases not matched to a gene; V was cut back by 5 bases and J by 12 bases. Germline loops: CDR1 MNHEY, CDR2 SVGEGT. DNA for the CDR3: TGTGCCAGCAGTGGTAATCGACGCAGGGACAGGGTAGTTGCGCAGTTCTTC. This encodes CASSGNRRRDRVVAQFF.

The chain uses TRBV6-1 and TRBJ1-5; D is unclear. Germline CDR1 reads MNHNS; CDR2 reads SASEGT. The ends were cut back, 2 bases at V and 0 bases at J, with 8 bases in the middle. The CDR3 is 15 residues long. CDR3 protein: CASSERVNSNQPQHF. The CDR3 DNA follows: TGTGCCAGCAGTGAACGGGTTAATAGCAATCAGCCCCAGCATTTT.

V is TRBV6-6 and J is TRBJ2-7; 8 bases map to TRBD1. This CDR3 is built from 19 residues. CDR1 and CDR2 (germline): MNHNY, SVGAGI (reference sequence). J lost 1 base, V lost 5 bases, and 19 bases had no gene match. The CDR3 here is CASSLQGASLLRGSYEQYF. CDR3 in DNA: TGTGCCAGCAGTCTTCAGGGGGCTAGCCTCCTTAGGGGATCCTACGAGCAGTACTTC.

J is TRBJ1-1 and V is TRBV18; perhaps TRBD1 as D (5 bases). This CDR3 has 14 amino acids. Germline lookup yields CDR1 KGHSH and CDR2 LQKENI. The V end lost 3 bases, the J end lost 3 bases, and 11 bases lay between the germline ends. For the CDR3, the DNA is TGTGCCAGCTCACCGGGACGGAGGGACACTGAAGCTTTCTTT. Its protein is CASSPGRRDTEAFF.

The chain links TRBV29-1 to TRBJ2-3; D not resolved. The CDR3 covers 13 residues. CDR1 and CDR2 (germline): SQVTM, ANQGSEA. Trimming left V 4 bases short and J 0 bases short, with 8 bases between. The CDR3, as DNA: TGCAGCGTTGTCTACAGTAGCACAGATACGCAGTATTTT. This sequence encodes CSVVYSSTDTQYF.

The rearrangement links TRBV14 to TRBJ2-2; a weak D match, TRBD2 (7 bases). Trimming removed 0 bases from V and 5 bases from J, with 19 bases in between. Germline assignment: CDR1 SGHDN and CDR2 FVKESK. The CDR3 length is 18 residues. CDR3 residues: CASSQERGHSVKTGELFF. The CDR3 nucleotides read TGTGCCAGCAGCCAAGAGCGGGGGCACAGCGTCAAAACCGGGGAGCTGTTTTTT.

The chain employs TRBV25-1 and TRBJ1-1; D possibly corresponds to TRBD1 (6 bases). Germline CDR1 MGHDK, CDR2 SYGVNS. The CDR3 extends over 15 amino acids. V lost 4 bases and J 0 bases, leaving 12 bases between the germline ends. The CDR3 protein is CASSGRGAMNTEAFF. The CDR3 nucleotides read TGTGCCAGCAGTGGCCGGGGGGCTATGAACACTGAAGCTTTCTTT.

This CDR3 reads CAISESTGGLYEQYF. DNA for the CDR3: TGTGCCATCAGTGAGTCAACAGGGGGCCTATACGAGCAGTACTTC. The rearrangement uses TRBV10-3 and TRBJ2-7; TRBD1 matches 9 bases. V shed 0 bases, J shed 4 bases, and the junction held 4 bases outside the gene matches. This CDR3 has 15 residues. Per germline, CDR1 ENHRY and CDR2 SYGVKD.

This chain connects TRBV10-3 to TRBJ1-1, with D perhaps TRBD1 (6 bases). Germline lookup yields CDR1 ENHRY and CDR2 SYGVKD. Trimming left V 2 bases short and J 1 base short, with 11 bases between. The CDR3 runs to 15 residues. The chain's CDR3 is CAISEIGGSNTEAFF. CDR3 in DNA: TGTGCCATCAGTGAGATTGGGGGCTCGAACACTGAAGCTTTCTTT.

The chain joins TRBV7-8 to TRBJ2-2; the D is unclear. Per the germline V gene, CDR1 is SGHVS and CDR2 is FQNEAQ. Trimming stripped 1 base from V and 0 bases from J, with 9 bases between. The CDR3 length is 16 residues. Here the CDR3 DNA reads TGTGCCAGCAGCTTAGGACTCCCGACGAACACCGGGGAGCTGTTTTTT. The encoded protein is CASSLGLPTNTGELFF.

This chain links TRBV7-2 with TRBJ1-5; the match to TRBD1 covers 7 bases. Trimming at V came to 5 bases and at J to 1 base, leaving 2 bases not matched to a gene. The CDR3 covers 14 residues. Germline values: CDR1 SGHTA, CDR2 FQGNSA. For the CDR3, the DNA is TGTGCCAGCAGCCCACAGGGGAGCAATCAGCCCCAGCATTTT. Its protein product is CASSPQGSNQPQHF.

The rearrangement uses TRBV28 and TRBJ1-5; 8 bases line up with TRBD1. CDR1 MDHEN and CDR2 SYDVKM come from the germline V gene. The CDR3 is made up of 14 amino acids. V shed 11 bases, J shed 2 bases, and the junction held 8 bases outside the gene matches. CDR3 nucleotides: TGTGCCTCCAGGGCAGGGGGCGGCAATCAGCCCCAGCATTTT. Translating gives CASRAGGGNQPQHF.

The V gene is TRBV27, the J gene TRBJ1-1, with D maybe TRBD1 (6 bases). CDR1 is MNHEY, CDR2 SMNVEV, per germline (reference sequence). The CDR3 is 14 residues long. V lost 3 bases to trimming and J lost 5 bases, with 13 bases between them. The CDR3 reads CASSLGAPGTEAFF. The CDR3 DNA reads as TGTGCCAGCAGTTTGGGGGCCCCGGGGACTGAAGCTTTCTTT.

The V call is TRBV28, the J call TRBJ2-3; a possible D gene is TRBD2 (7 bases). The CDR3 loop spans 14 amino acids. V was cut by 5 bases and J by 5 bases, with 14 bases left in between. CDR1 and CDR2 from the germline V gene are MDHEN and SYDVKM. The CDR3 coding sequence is TGTGCCAGCAGTACGGGGGGCTCGGGAGATACGCAGTATTTT. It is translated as CASSTGGSGDTQYF.

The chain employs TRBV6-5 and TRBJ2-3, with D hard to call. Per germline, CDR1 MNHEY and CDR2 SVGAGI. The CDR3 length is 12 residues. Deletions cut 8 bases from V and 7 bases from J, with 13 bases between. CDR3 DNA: TGTGCCAGCGGCAGGTCCTTGAATACGCAGTATTTT. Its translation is CASGRSLNTQYF.

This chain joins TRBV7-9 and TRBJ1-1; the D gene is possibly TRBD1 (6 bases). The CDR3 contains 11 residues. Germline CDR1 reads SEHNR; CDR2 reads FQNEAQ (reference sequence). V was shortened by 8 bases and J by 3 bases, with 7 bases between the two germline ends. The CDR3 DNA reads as TGTGCCAGCCACAGGGACACTGAAGCTTTCTTT. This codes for CASHRDTEAFF.

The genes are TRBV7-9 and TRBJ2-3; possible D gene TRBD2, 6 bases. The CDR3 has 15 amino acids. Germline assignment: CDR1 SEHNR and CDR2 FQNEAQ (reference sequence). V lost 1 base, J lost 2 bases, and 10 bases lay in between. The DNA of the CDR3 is TGTGCCAGCAGCTTAGGCGGGGCCCACACAGATACGCAGTATTTT. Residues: CASSLGGAHTDTQYF.